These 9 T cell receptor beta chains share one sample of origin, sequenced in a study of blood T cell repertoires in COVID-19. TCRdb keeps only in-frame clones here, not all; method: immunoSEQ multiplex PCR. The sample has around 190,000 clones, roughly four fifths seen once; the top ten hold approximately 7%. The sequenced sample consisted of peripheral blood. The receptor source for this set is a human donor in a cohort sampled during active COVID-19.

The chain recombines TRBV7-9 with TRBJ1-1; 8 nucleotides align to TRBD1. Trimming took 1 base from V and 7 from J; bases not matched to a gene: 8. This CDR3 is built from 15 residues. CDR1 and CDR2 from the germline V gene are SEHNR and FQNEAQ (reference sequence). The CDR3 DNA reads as TGTGCCAGCAGCTTAGGCAGGGGGCTGAGAGTTGAAGCTTTCTTT. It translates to CASSLGRGLRVEAFF. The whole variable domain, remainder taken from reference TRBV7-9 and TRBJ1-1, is DTGVSQNPRHKITKRGQNVTFRCDPISEHNRLYWYRQTLGQGPEFLTYFQNEAQLEKSRLLSDRFSAERPKGSFSTLEIQRTEQGDSAMYLCASSLGRGLRVEAFFGQGTRLTVV.

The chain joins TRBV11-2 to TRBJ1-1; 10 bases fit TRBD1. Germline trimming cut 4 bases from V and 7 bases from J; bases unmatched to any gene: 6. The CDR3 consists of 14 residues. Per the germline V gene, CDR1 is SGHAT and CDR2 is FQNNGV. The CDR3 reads CASSSTGGAVEAFF. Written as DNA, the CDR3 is TGTGCCAGCAGCTCGACAGGGGGCGCGGTTGAAGCTTTCTTT.

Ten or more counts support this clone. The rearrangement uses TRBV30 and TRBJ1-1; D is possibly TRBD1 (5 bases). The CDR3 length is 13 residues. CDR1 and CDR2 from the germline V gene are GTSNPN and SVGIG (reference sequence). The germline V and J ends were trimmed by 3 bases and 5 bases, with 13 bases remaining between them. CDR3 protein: CAWSAQGVTEAFF. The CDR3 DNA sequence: TGTGCCTGGAGCGCCCAAGGGGTGACTGAAGCTTTCTTT.

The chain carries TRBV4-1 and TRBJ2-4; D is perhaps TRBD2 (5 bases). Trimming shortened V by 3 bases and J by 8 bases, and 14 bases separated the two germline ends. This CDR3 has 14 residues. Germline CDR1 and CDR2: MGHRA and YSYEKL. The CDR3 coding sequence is TGCGCCAGCAGCCAGGAGGTATCCCGGGACATTCAGTACTTC. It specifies CASSQEVSRDIQYF.

The CDR3 loop is CASSLQGSNTEAFF. CDR3 DNA: TGTGCCAGCAGTCTACAGGGGTCGAACACTGAAGCTTTCTTT. This sequence joins TRBV6-5 and TRBJ1-1, with 7 bases that match TRBD1. The V gene's germline CDR1 is MNHEY and CDR2 SVGAGI. The CDR3 has 14 residues. J gave up 1 base and V 5 bases, and 4 bases lay outside the gene matches.

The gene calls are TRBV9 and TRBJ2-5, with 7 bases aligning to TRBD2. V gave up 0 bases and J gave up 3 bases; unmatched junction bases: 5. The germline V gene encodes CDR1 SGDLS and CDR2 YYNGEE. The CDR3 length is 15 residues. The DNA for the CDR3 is TGTGCCAGCAGCGTAGAGGCCAGCGGGGAAGAGACCCAGTACTTC. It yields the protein CASSVEASGEETQYF.

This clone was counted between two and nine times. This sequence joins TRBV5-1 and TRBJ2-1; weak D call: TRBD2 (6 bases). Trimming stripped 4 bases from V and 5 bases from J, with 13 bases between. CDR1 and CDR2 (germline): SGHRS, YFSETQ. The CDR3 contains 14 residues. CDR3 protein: CASSPGAGNNEQFF. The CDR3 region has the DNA TGCGCCAGCAGCCCTGGAGCGGGCAACAATGAGCAGTTCTTC.

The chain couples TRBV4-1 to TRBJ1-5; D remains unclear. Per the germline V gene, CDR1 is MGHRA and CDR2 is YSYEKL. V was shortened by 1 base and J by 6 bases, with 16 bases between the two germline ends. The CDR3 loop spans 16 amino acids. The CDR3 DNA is TGCGCCAGCAGCCAAGGAATCCGCCGGGTCGGTCAGCCCCAGCATTTT. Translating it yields CASSQGIRRVGQPQHF.

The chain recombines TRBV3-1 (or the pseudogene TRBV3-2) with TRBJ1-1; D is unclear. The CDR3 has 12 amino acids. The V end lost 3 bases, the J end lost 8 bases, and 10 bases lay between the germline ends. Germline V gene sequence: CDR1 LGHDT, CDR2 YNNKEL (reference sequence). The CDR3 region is CASSQIGEEAFF. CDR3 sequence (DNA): TGTGCCAGCAGCCAGATCGGTGAGGAAGCTTTCTTT.